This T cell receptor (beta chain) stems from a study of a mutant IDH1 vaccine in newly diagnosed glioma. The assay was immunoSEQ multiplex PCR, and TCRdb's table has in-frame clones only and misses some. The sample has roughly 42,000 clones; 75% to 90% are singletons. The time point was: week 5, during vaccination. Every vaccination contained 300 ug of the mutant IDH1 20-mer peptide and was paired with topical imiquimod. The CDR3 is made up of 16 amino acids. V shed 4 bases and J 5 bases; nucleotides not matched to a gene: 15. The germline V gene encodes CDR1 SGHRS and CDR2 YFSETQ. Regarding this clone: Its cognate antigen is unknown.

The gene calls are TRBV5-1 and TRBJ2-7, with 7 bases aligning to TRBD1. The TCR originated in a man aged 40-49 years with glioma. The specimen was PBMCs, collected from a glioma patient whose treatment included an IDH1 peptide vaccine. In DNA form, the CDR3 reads TGCGCCAGCAGCACAATAACAGGGGTTCTTAAGAACGAGCAGTACTTC. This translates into CASSTITGVLKNEQYF.